A single TCR beta chain is shown here with its context. The antigen it recognizes is unknown. No clone much larger than this one lies a single base away; base qualities are absent. Genomic DNA was isolated from the sorted cells so that the TCRbeta CDR3 region could be sequenced. TCRbeta CDR3 regions were sequenced using the immunoSEQ Assay. TCRdb mirrors the immuneACCESS table, restricted to in-frame sequences. Some clones are absent from its copies; in checked studies, under half trace to an unresolved V gene, and the reason for the others is unknown. A total of under 80,000 clones appear in this sample, about 92% of them only once. Over 7.5% of the sample lies in the top ten. Patients with autoimmune disease history or receiving systemic immunosuppression were excluded from the trial. In every dose cohort, peripheral blood was drawn for TCR sequencing at baseline, cycle 4 day 1, and cycle 7 day 1. Samples were obtained from an open-label, multicenter, first-in-human phase I dose-escalation trial of ivuxolimab. Adults with locally advanced or metastatic head and neck squamous cell, hepatocellular, melanoma or renal cell carcinoma were enrolled in the trial. Before TCR sequencing, CD4+ and CD8+ T cells were separately sorted from peripheral blood.

The data originate from a study of OX40 agonist ivuxolimab in advanced cancers. Study-level background: Ivuxolimab was a fully human IgG2 agonistic monoclonal antibody targeting the costimulatory receptor OX40 (CD134). Of the approximately 54 patients in dose escalation, around 20 had hepatocellular carcinoma, some 15 had melanoma, 9 had renal cell carcinoma and 9 had head and neck cancer. The monotherapy dose-escalation portion (N of about 47 patients) of the phase I ivuxolimab trial is reported in the paper. The dose-escalation cohort was 82.7% male with a mean age of about 65 years, ranging from 23 to 79. Prior anti-PD-1, anti-PD-L1 or anti-CTLA-4 therapy was permitted, and checkpoint inhibitors had been received by 40% to 50% of dose-escalation patients. Partial responses were achieved by three dose-escalation patients, of whom one had hepatocellular carcinoma and two had cutaneous melanoma. The purpose of peripheral TCRbeta sequencing was to test whether ivuxolimab changed TCR sequence diversity and led to clonal T-cell expansion. Intravenous ivuxolimab was administered to patients every 2 weeks at six dose levels: 0.01, 0.1, 0.3, 1.5, 3 and 10 mg/kg.

Results the study describes overall, beyond this receptor: In partial responders in the 0.1-3.0 mg/kg groups, normalized peripheral clonal expansion was found to be among the lowest, especially among CD8+ T cells. At doses from 0.1 to 3.0 mg/kg, clonal expansion was seen in both CD4+ and CD8+ blood T cells between baseline and week 6. Low levels of normalized T-cell clonal expansion were also shown by some nonresponding patients. After ivuxolimab, more expanded clones were found on average in CD8+ T cells than in CD4+ T cells. The antigen specificity of the peripheral T cells that underwent clonal expansion was not determined.

The CDR3, from cysteine to phenylalanine, totals 13 residues. Only the CDR3 portion is preserved as DNA: 39 bases, with reading frame beginning at the first base. V and J are truncated by 3 bases and 4 bases respectively, leaving an intervening sequence of 9 bases. The germline V gene (reference sequence) gives CDR1 as GTSNPN and CDR2 as SVGIG. Material: CD4+ or CD8+ T cells sorted from blood, obtained in a trial of the OX40 agonist ivuxolimab. The V and J segments used are TRBV30 and TRBJ1-4; the D gene cannot be named for sure. This receptor was taken from an adult with an advanced solid tumor such as melanoma, head and neck, liver or kidney cancer. CDR3 reads: CAWRGLSNEKLFF. At the DNA level, the sequence is TGTGCCTGGAGAGGGTTGAGTAATGAAAAACTGTTTTTT.